A selection of T cell receptor beta chains follows, all from one sample in a study of blood T cell repertoires in COVID-19. TCRdb keeps only in-frame clones here, not all; method: immunoSEQ multiplex PCR. The sample consists of about 250,000 clones, roughly 86% of them appearing once. Sequencing was done on a sample of peripheral blood. These receptor sequences come from a woman of 80 years or more with COVID-19, enrolled during active disease. CDR3s include the opening cysteine and the closing phenylalanine or tryptophan. D genes are given only for firm matches. The size of a clone is reported for some rows only, either as once, few or many, or as a class for expanded clones.

v_call,clone_size,d_call,j_call,cdr3_aa,cdr3_nt
TRBV19,.,TRBD1,TRBJ1-3,CASSVGTAGNTIYF,TGTGCCAGTAGTGTCGGGACAGCTGGAAACACCATATATTTT
TRBV30,once,TRBD1,TRBJ1-2,CAWRLVYGGQSTRIGGYTF,TGTGCCTGGAGATTGGTTTATGGGGGACAGAGCACTAGGATCGGGGGCTACACCTTC
TRBV10-1,.,TRBD1,TRBJ1-5,CASSERDRGPQTQHF,TGCGCCAGCAGTGAGAGGGACAGGGGGCCCCAGACCCAGCATTTT
TRBV18,.,TRBD1,TRBJ1-2,CASSPYRGGYTF,TGTGCCAGCTCACCGTACAGGGGCGGCTACACCTTC
TRBV5-1,few,TRBD1,TRBJ1-1,CASSLEQGSVGTEAFF,TGCGCCAGCAGCTTGGAACAGGGGTCCGTGGGAACTGAAGCTTTCTTT
TRBV28,.,.,TRBJ2-5,CASSLGGPQETQYF,TGTGCCAGCAGTTTAGGAGGACCACAAGAGACCCAGTACTTC
TRBV24-1,.,TRBD2,TRBJ2-2,CATSDPGLAGGELFF,TGTGCCACCAGTGACCCGGGACTAGCGGGCGGGGAGCTGTTTTTT
TRBV19,.,TRBD1,TRBJ2-7,CASSIRQGKDEQYF,TGTGCCAGTAGTATCCGACAGGGGAAAGACGAGCAGTACTTC
TRBV5-4,.,TRBD1,TRBJ2-1,CASSLGQGSFIEQFF,TGTGCCAGCAGCTTGGGACAGGGATCCTTTATTGAGCAGTTCTTC
TRBV5-1,.,.,TRBJ2-1,CASSLEASAYNEQFF,TGCGCCAGCAGCTTGGAGGCTAGCGCCTACAATGAGCAGTTCTTC
TRBV6-5,.,.,TRBJ1-1,CASTRQKDTEAFF,TGTGCCAGCACCCGACAAAAGGACACTGAAGCTTTCTTT